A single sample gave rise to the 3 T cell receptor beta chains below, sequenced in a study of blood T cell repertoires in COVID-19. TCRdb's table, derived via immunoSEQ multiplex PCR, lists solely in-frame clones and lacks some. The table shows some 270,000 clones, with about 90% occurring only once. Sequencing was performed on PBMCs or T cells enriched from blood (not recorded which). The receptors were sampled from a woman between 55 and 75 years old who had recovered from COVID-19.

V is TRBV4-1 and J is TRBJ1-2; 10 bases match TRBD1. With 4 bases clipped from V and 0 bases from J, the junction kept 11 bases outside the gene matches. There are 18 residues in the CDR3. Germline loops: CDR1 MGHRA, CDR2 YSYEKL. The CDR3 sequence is CASSPGEGQGIANYGYTF. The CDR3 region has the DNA TGCGCCAGCAGCCCGGGGGAGGGACAGGGGATAGCTAACTATGGCTACACCTTC.

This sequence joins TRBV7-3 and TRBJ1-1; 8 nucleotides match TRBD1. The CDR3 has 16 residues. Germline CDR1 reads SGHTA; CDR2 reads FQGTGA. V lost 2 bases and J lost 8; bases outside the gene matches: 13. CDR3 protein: CASSLGGGATGAEAFF. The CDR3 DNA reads TGTGCCAGCAGCTTAGGGGGAGGGGCGACAGGGGCCGAAGCTTTCTTT.

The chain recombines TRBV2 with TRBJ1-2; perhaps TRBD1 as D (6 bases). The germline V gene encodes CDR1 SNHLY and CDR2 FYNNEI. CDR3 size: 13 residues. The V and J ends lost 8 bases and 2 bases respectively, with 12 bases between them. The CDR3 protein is CASSKGGNYGYTF. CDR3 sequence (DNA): TGTGCCAGCTCCAAAGGGGGAAACTATGGCTACACCTTC.